Reported below is one T cell receptor (beta chain). Its antigen is not yet known. One end of the junction fails to match germline, which may point to a read error. This sample is drawn from a study of Graves' ophthalmopathy and Graves' hyperthyroidism listed by TCRdb under 2018. The study in broad terms: Peripheral blood was collected at initial diagnosis, before any treatment. In total, 120 to 150 blood samples were TCR-sequenced: roughly 45 ophthalmopathy, some 80 hyperthyroidism and some 17 hyperthyroidism-to-ophthalmopathy patients. To explore V-J signatures distinguishing ophthalmopathy from hyperthyroidism, a discovery set of about a hundred patients (roughly 42 ophthalmopathy, roughly 55 stable hyperthyroidism) was enrolled. The study used TCR beta repertoire signatures to distinguish Graves' ophthalmopathy from Graves' hyperthyroidism and to predict progression to ophthalmopathy. The roughly 90 discovery patients were divided at random into training and test sets in a 7:3 ratio. Once sampling was done, hyperthyroidism patients were given methimazole at a starting dose of 30 mg daily, while ophthalmopathy patients were given high-dose intravenous methylprednisolone. In over 5 hyperthyroidism patients, the T-cell repertoire of thyroid tissue was compared with the T-cell repertoire of blood. For independent validation, a separate cohort was made up of 18 hyperthyroidism patients plus 17 patients who later progressed from hyperthyroidism to ophthalmopathy.

Broader findings and caveats from the paper: In validation, the model predicted ophthalmopathy progression with 55% to 71% sensitivity and 72% to 80% specificity; more than ten predicted patients were CT-confirmed with GO in a median of about 7.1 months. In cross-validation, the 13-signature model distinguished ophthalmopathy from stable hyperthyroidism with approximately 90% sensitivity and 81% to 82% specificity, while in the test set the corresponding values were about 80% and 75%. Most expanded thyroid clonotypes with frequency above 0.001 were also detected in blood, suggesting blood repertoires may reflect the thyroid immune response. No statistical method was used to predetermine the sample size, and group allocation was not hidden from the investigators.

Hyperthyroidism was considered stable if no progression to ophthalmopathy occurred within 18 months of follow-up. Hyperthyroidism patients were newly diagnosed, with disease duration under 2 months, and aged 18 to 65 years. Patients were excluded if they had other autoimmune diseases, uncontrolled infections, pregnancy or lactation. Diagnosis relied on clinical symptoms, serum thyroxine, TRAb, thyroid ultrasound and orbital computed tomography. Ficoll-Paque density gradient centrifugation was used to isolate PBMCs from 8.5 to 10 ml of fresh peripheral blood. Trizol reagent was used to extract the total RNA, and its quality was then checked on an Agilent 2100 Bioanalyzer. For repertoire sequencing, the TCR beta CDR3 regions were amplified from RNA transcripts. The first round was an RT-PCR using HTBI primers with the Qiagen OneStep RT-PCR kit, and this first round was followed by a second-round multiplex PCR, then size selection and purification. Libraries were sequenced on an Illumina HiSeq2000 using paired-end 100 bp reads. Per the source publication's procedure: SOAPnuke was used for read processing, and reads with adapters, uncalled bases, a mean Phred below 15, or no exact constant-primer or identifier match were discarded. COPE v1.2.5 was used to merge high-quality paired reads. Each unique nucleotide sequence was treated as a clonotype, and MiTCR v1.1 was used to align the clonotypes to the IMGT TRB V, D and J references. The analysis was limited to V-J combinations with a frequency above 0.0001, which together covered 99.2% of repertoires. A TCR clonal expansion and chaos score per V-J combination was defined as the ratio of F50 clonal expansion to chaos observed in the TCRdist matrix. Welch's t-statistics and random forest were used to reduce the features to 13 V-J combinations, which were then used as input to a naive Bayes classifier. The Morisita-Horn index was used to measure how similar the thyroid and blood repertoires were. The public reads were reanalyzed by TCRdb: fastp trimming at Q25, MiXCR alignment, in-frame beta chains only. Rows matching on CDR3 protein sequence are summarized as one entry with the most common DNA and genes. The authors' filters were not applied to this entry. The sample table holds around 400,000 distinct CDR3 sequences, of which around a fifth were seen once. The ten largest clones represent 2.5% to 3.5% of the sample.

From cysteine to phenylalanine, the CDR3 is 15 amino acids long. The entry retains the CDR3 DNA only, 45 bases that are in frame from base 1. For CDR1 and CDR2, the germline V gene lists SGHTA and FQGNSA. Sample: peripheral blood. Recombination connected TRBV7-2 to TRBJ2-3; 8 nucleotides in the junction match TRBD2. The TCR sequence derives from a young woman with stable Graves' hyperthyroidism. Donor details come from another sample of the same person, matched by shared clones. The CDR3 here reads CASNLAGTGTDTQYF. The nucleotide sequence is TGTGCCAGCAACTTAGCGGGAACGGGCACAGATACGCAGTATTTT.